The 32 T cell receptor beta chains below come from one sample, sequenced in a study of blood T cell repertoires in COVID-19. Libraries were prepared by immunoSEQ multiplex PCR; TCRdb keeps only in-frame clonotypes and omits some of them. Among just over 25,000 clones, approximately 86% were seen once, and the ten largest hold 15% to 20%. Sequencing input: peripheral blood. These TCRs come from an older man with acute or convalescent COVID-19.

The sample holds a few counts of this clone. This rearrangement joins TRBV4-2 to TRBJ2-3; D not certain. Germline V lookup: CDR1 LGHNA, CDR2 YNFKEQ. Trimming took 0 bases from V and 2 from J, leaving 9 bases between them. The CDR3 has 15 amino acids. The CDR3 nucleotides read TGTGCCAGCAGCCAAGATCTGAGAATCACAGATACGCAGTATTTT. This gives the protein CASSQDLRITDTQYF.

V and J are TRBV6-1 and TRBJ2-5; 10 bases line up with TRBD1. The CDR3 runs to 16 residues. Germline CDR1 and CDR2: MNHNS and SASEGT. Trimming took 4 bases from V and 4 from J; bases not matched to a gene: 9. CDR3 in amino acids: CASSATAGTGVETQYF. The CDR3 DNA follows: TGTGCCAGCAGTGCAACAGCCGGGACAGGGGTAGAGACCCAGTACTTC.

J is TRBJ1-1 and V is TRBV9, with a weak D call TRBD1 (6 bases). CDR1 and CDR2 from the germline V gene are SGDLS and YYNGEE. The CDR3 is 15 amino acids. V lost 4 bases and J 5 bases, leaving 18 bases between the germline ends. The CDR3 spells CASSTTGRGGTEAFF. DNA for the CDR3: TGTGCCAGCAGCACAACAGGGAGGGGAGGGACTGAAGCTTTCTTT.

The V and J genes are TRBV4-1 and TRBJ2-3; D is perhaps TRBD2 (6 bases). The germline CDR1 and CDR2 sequences are MGHRA and YSYEKL. The CDR3 runs to 14 residues. The V end lost 4 bases, the J end lost 1 base, and 9 bases lay between the germline ends. CDR3 coding DNA: TGCGCCAGCAGCCGTGGCGGGGGCACAGATACGCAGTATTTT. Residues: CASSRGGGTDTQYF.

This sequence joins TRBV5-1 and TRBJ2-2; D perhaps matches TRBD2 (6 bases). V lost 1 base and J lost 2, with 9 bases in between. The CDR3 contains 15 residues. Looked up from germline, CDR1 is SGHRS and CDR2 is YFSETQ. CDR3 region: CASSLRTSNTGELFF. The DNA of the CDR3 is TGCGCCAGCAGCTTGAGAACTAGCAACACCGGGGAGCTGTTTTTT.

The V call is TRBV5-1, the J call TRBJ1-5; 11 nucleotides line up with TRBD1. CDR1 is SGHRS and CDR2 is YFSETQ in the germline V gene. CDR3 length: 15 residues. V gave up 0 bases and J gave up 5 bases; unmatched junction bases: 1. The CDR3 DNA reads TGCGCCAGCAGCTTGGGGACAGGGGGCTATCAGCCCCAGCATTTT. Residues: CASSLGTGGYQPQHF.

CDR3 sequence reads: CASSFPTGAQETQYF. For the CDR3, the DNA is TGTGCCAGCAGTTTCCCGACAGGGGCGCAGGAGACCCAGTACTTC. The chain uses TRBV6-2 or TRBV6-3 and TRBJ2-5; TRBD1 agrees at 8 bases. Germline assignment: CDR1 MNHEY and CDR2 SVGEGT. The V segment lost 4 bases and the J segment 5 bases; nucleotides outside the gene matches: 9. The CDR3 loop spans 15 amino acids.

The CDR3 loop is CASSFLRGDEQYF. Written as DNA, the CDR3 is TGTGCCAGCAGCTTTCTCAGGGGGGACGAGCAGTACTTC. This chain connects TRBV3-1 (or the pseudogene TRBV3-2) to TRBJ2-7; tentative D call: TRBD1 (7 bases). The CDR3 loop spans 13 amino acids. Germline V lookup: CDR1 LGHDT, CDR2 YNNKEL (reference sequence). Trimming shortened V by 5 bases and J by 5 bases, and 13 bases separated the two germline ends.

V and J are TRBV6-5 and TRBJ2-3; 7 nucleotides align to TRBD2. Germline CDR1 reads MNHEY; CDR2 reads SVGAGI. With 0 bases clipped from V and 5 bases from J, the junction kept 8 bases outside the gene matches. The CDR3 has 16 residues. The CDR3 DNA reads as TGTGCCAGCAGTTACTCGCTAGCGGAGATGGGAGATACGCAGTATTTT. Translation: CASSYSLAEMGDTQYF.

The rearrangement links TRBV2 to TRBJ1-4; 9 positions agree with TRBD1. CDR1 is SNHLY, CDR2 FYNNEI, per germline. The CDR3 has 17 amino acids. V was pared by 3 bases and J by 2 bases, with 7 bases of the junction left unmatched. CDR3 DNA: TGTGCCAGCAGTGAGTCCCGGGACAGGGAGACTAATGAAAAACTGTTTTTT. Protein: CASSESRDRETNEKLFF.

The chain combines TRBV18 with TRBJ2-5, with TRBD2 identical over 11 bases. Germline CDR1 KGHSH, CDR2 LQKENI. V lost 5 bases, J lost 5 bases, and 16 bases stayed unmatched. This CDR3 comprises 18 residues. The CDR3 DNA is TGTGCCAGCTCATTTGGACTAGCGGGCGCCCCTGTGAAGGAGACCCAGTACTTC. Translation gives CASSFGLAGAPVKETQYF.

Points on this clone: Other DNA sequences in this specimen translate into the identical CDR3. V usage is TRBV11-3 and J usage is TRBJ2-1, with TRBD1 identical over 12 bases. The ends lost 1 base at V and 10 bases at J; junction bases unmatched: 8. Germline CDR1 and CDR2: SGHNT and YENEEA. This CDR3 is built from 16 residues. CDR3 in amino acids: CASSLGTGTGGGEQFF. The CDR3 bases are TGTGCCAGCAGCTTAGGGACCGGGACAGGGGGCGGCGAGCAGTTCTTC. Full variable domain (remainder filled in from reference TRBV11-3 and TRBJ2-1): EAGVVQSPRYKIIEKKQPVAFWCNPISGHNTLYWYLQNLGQGPELLIRYENEEAVDDSQLPKDRFSAERLKGVDSTLKIQPAELGDSAVYLCASSLGTGTGGGEQFFGPGTRLTVL.

This chain links TRBV11-1 with TRBJ1-2; no firm D call. The CDR3 runs 11 residues. Germline V gene sequence: CDR1 SGHAT, CDR2 FQDESV (reference sequence). V was shortened by 4 bases and J by 8 bases, with 8 bases between the two germline ends. The CDR3 loop is CASSWGEGYTF. The CDR3, as DNA: TGTGCCAGCAGCTGGGGAGAAGGCTACACCTTC.

This chain links TRBV5-5 with TRBJ2-7; the D is unclear. CDR3 length: 13 residues. The V and J ends lost 1 base and 1 base respectively, with 6 bases between them. The germline CDR1 and CDR2 sequences are SGHKS and YYEKEE (reference sequence). For the CDR3, the DNA is TGTGCCAGCAGCTTGATCCAGTCCTACGAGCAGTACTTC. Its protein product is CASSLIQSYEQYF.

The rearrangement uses TRBV7-9 and TRBJ2-1, with D tentatively TRBD2 (5 bases). CDR3 length: 13 residues. Between the trimmed V and J ends, which lost 3 bases and 5 bases, there was a span of 8 bases. Germline CDR1 SEHNR, CDR2 FQNEAQ (reference sequence). CDR3 sequence reads: CASSFSGNNEQFF. Here the CDR3 DNA reads TGTGCCAGCAGCTTCTCGGGGAACAATGAGCAGTTCTTC.

The gene calls are TRBV5-4 and TRBJ2-1; TRBD2 is a possible D gene (6 bases). The germline V gene encodes CDR1 SGHNT and CDR2 YYREEE (reference sequence). The CDR3 loop spans 16 amino acids. V lost 4 bases and J lost 3, with 17 bases in between. In DNA form, the CDR3 reads TGTGCCAGCAGCCATCCGCTCCCGGGGGACTACAATGAGCAGTTCTTC. This translates into CASSHPLPGDYNEQFF.

The chain employs TRBV5-6 and TRBJ1-4; 7 bases fit TRBD1. Trimming at V came to 2 bases and at J to 1 base, leaving 5 bases not matched to a gene. Germline values: CDR1 SGHDT, CDR2 YYEEEE. The CDR3 contains 16 residues. CDR3 sequence (DNA): TGTGCCAGCAGCTTCGGGACAGCGAGAACTAATGAAAAACTGTTTTTT. It is translated as CASSFGTARTNEKLFF.

The chain joins TRBV3-1 (or the pseudogene TRBV3-2) to TRBJ2-2, with D uncertain. The CDR3 is made up of 13 amino acids. Trimming cost V 4 bases and J 4 bases, with 7 bases left between them. CDR1 and CDR2 from the germline V gene are LGHDT and YNNKEL (reference sequence). The CDR3 coding sequence is TGTGCCAGCAGCCGAGCTGCCACCGGGGAGCTGTTTTTT. Its translation: CASSRAATGELFF.

This chain uses TRBV27 with TRBJ2-7; 9 bases match TRBD2. The J segment lost 3 bases and the V segment lost 5 bases, leaving 14 bases of the junction unmatched. The V gene's germline CDR1 is MNHEY and CDR2 SMNVEV (reference sequence). This CDR3 contains 17 residues. The CDR3 reads CASSATGLAPSGYEQYF. CDR3 coding DNA: TGTGCCAGCAGTGCGACGGGACTAGCACCCTCAGGCTACGAGCAGTACTTC.

The V and J genes are TRBV19 and TRBJ2-7, with 11 nucleotides matching TRBD2. The CDR3 contains 14 residues. Per the germline V gene, CDR1 is LNHDA and CDR2 is SQIVND (reference sequence). V shed 6 bases and J 1 base; nucleotides not matched to a gene: 2. The CDR3: CASSTSGSSYEQYF. CDR3 nucleotide sequence: TGTGCCAGTAGCACTAGCGGGAGTTCCTACGAGCAGTACTTC. The full variable domain, completed using reference TRBV19 and TRBJ2-7, is DGGITQSPKYLFRKEGQNVTLSCEQNLNHDAMYWYRQDPGQGLRLIYYSQIVNDFQKGDIAEGYSVSREKKESFPLTVTSAQKNPTAFYLCASSTSGSSYEQYFGPGTRLTVT.

This clone has just a few counts. The chain has TRBV19 and TRBJ1-1; TRBD1 aligns across 10 bases. Losses at the gene ends were 8 bases for V and 12 bases for J; bases not matched to a gene: 15. CDR1 and CDR2 (germline): LNHDA, SQIVND (reference sequence). The CDR3 has 14 residues. CDR3 sequence: CASGPPGTGVGTFF. Here the CDR3 DNA reads TGTGCCAGTGGACCCCCGGGGACAGGGGTCGGGACTTTCTTT.

V is TRBV27 and J is TRBJ2-5; 10 bases are shared with TRBD2. Germline loops: CDR1 MNHEY, CDR2 SMNVEV (reference sequence). Trimming took 8 bases from V and 5 from J; bases not matched to a gene: 14. The CDR3 totals 16 residues. The CDR3, as DNA: TGTGCCAGCTCCCGTCTGAGCGGGAGGGCCGACGAGACCCAGTACTTC. Translation gives CASSRLSGRADETQYF.

The rearrangement joins TRBV19 to TRBJ1-5; 10 bases fit TRBD1. The CDR3 loop spans 16 amino acids. Per germline, CDR1 LNHDA and CDR2 SQIVND (reference sequence). The trim removed 7 bases at V and 6 bases at J, leaving 12 bases unmatched. The CDR3 spells CASTPPRQGASQPQHF. The CDR3 DNA is TGTGCCAGTACCCCCCCCCGACAGGGGGCAAGTCAGCCCCAGCATTTT.

This clone was counted between two and nine times. The DNA of the CDR3 is TGTGCCAGCAGTGAAAAACTAGTAGCTACAGATACGCAGTATTTT. It specifies CASSEKLVATDTQYF. This chain uses TRBV6-1 with TRBJ2-3; TRBD2 might be the D (5 bases). Trimming removed 2 bases from V and 3 bases from J, with 12 bases in between. Germline-derived CDR1 and CDR2 are MNHNS and SASEGT. This CDR3 region has 15 residues.

The rearrangement links TRBV10-3 to TRBJ2-3; 10 bases fit TRBD2. The CDR3 extends over 17 amino acids. CDR1 is ENHRY, CDR2 SYGVKD, per germline. V dropped 3 bases and J dropped 0; count of bases not matched to a gene: 6. The DNA for the CDR3 is TGTGCCATCAGTGACAGCGGGAGGGCCGGGAGCACAGATACGCAGTATTTT. Translated: CAISDSGRAGSTDTQYF.

The gene calls are TRBV19 and TRBJ2-5, with D perhaps TRBD1 (6 bases). Trimming removed 3 bases at V and 5 bases at J, with 19 bases between. Germline V CDR1 and CDR2: LNHDA, SQIVND (reference sequence). CDR3 size: 16 residues. Here the CDR3 DNA reads TGTGCCAGTAGTATGGGGGTGTTGGGGGCTGAGGAGACCCAGTACTTC. It codes for CASSMGVLGAEETQYF.

This chain uses TRBV19 with TRBJ2-3; D unresolved. Germline CDR1 reads LNHDA; CDR2 reads SQIVND (reference sequence). This CDR3 is 14 amino acids long. V was pared by 2 bases and J by 1 base, with 7 bases between. The CDR3 bases are TGTGCCAGTAGTATATCTCGCGGCACAGATACGCAGTATTTT. Encoded protein: CASSISRGTDTQYF. Full variable domain (rest looked up from reference TRBV19 and TRBJ2-3): DGGITQSPKYLFRKEGQNVTLSCEQNLNHDAMYWYRQDPGQGLRLIYYSQIVNDFQKGDIAEGYSVSREKKESFPLTVTSAQKNPTAFYLCASSISRGTDTQYFGPGTRLTVL.

J is TRBJ2-5 and V is TRBV5-1, with D perhaps matching TRBD2 (6 bases). This CDR3 contains 15 residues. Germline CDR1 SGHRS, CDR2 YFSETQ. The ends were cut back, 2 bases at V and 3 bases at J, with 14 bases in the middle. The chain's CDR3 is CASSFMVGGKETQYF. CDR3 in DNA: TGCGCCAGCAGCTTTATGGTGGGAGGTAAAGAGACCCAGTACTTC.

The table lists this clone with a count of one. The V gene is TRBV5-1, the J gene TRBJ1-4; 10 nucleotides line up with TRBD1. The CDR3 loop spans 14 amino acids. Germline loops: CDR1 SGHRS, CDR2 YFSETQ. V shed 6 bases and J 6 bases; nucleotides not matched to a gene: 5. As DNA, the CDR3 is TGCGCCAGCACCCTGACAGGGGGCGATGAAAAACTGTTTTTT. As protein: CASTLTGGDEKLFF.

The V and J genes are TRBV7-9 and TRBJ2-1, with TRBD2 matching over 14 bases. There are 18 residues in the CDR3. Trimming removed 2 bases from V and 1 base from J; junction bases left unmatched: 4. CDR1 and CDR2 from the germline V gene are SEHNR and FQNEAQ (reference sequence). CDR3 sequence reads: CASSLRLAGGNSYNEQFF. The CDR3, as DNA: TGTGCCAGCAGCTTAAGACTAGCGGGAGGGAATTCCTACAATGAGCAGTTCTTC.

This clone was recorded once. The gene calls are TRBV5-1 and TRBJ2-1, with D maybe TRBD2 (5 bases). Germline CDR1 SGHRS, CDR2 YFSETQ. The CDR3 length is 13 residues. The germline V and J ends were trimmed by 7 bases and 2 bases, with 10 bases remaining between them. The CDR3 region has the DNA TGCGCCAGCGCATCGGGGACCTACAATGAGCAGTTCTTC. Amino acids: CASASGTYNEQFF. Full variable domain (outside the CDR3, taken from reference TRBV5-1 and TRBJ2-1): KAGVTQTPRYLIKTRGQQVTLSCSPISGHRSVSWYQQTPGQGLQFLFEYFSETQRNKGNFPGRFSGRQFSNSRSEMNVSTLELGDSALYLCASASGTYNEQFFGPGTRLTVL.

The V call is TRBV7-2, the J call TRBJ1-2; 9 positions match TRBD1. Germline-derived CDR1 and CDR2 are SGHTA and FQGNSA. This CDR3 spans 14 amino acids. Germline trimming cut 1 base from V and 5 bases from J; bases unmatched to any gene: 2. CDR3 residues: CASSLETGGYGYTF. The CDR3 nucleotides are TGTGCCAGCAGCTTAGAGACAGGGGGATATGGCTACACCTTC.